This T cell receptor beta chain appears in the sequencing data of a study of blood T cell repertoires in COVID-19. The CDR3 contains 18 residues. From germline, CDR1 is SGHVS and CDR2 FNYEAQ. V was clipped by 1 base and J by 2 bases; unmatched bases: 8. Assay: immunoSEQ multiplex PCR; the TCRdb copy retains only in-frame clones and omits some. Here the sample spans under 45,000 clones, roughly 73% being singletons. V usage is TRBV7-6 and J usage is TRBJ2-1; TRBD2 aligns across 10 bases. This clonotype originated in a man aged 55-75 years with acute or convalescent COVID-19. The sample consisted of peripheral blood. CDR3 coding DNA: TGTGCCAGCAGCTTAGAAGCTCCCCTAGCGGGGGCCTACAATGAGCAGTTCTTC. Amino acids: CASSLEAPLAGAYNEQFF.